There are a few counts of the clone carrying this T cell receptor beta chain. Germline assignment: CDR1 SGHVS and CDR2 FNYEAQ. V was cut by 4 bases and J by 5 bases, with 17 bases left in between. The CDR3 sequence is 15 residues long. TCRdb redid the calling of the RT-PCR reads with MiXCR, one entry per CDR3 protein. The data show 200,000 to 250,000 distinct CDR3 sequences, roughly 15% seen once. This sample was included in a study of patients and donors after allogeneic stem cell transplantation. Sequenced: blood, either unsorted or a sorted T cell fraction (not recorded which). This clonotype originated in a human donor who was either an allogeneic HSCT recipient or a stem cell or donor lymphocyte infusion donor (not recorded which). It is not recorded whose cells these are; they may come from a transplant donor. The V and J genes are TRBV7-6 and TRBJ2-5; D is unresolved. This chain's CDR3 is CASSSSRMWLETQYF. For the CDR3, the DNA is TGTGCCAGCAGCTCCTCCCGAATGTGGTTGGAGACCCAGTACTTC.